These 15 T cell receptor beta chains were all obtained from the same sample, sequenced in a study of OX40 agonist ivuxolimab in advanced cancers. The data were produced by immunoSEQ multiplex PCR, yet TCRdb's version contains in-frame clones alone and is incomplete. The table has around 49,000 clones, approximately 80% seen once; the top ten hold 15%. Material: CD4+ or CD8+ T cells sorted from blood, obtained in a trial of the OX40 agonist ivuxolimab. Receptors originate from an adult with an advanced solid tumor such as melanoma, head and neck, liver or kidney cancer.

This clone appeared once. CDR3 coding DNA: TGTGCCAGCAGCCCCGGGACTAGCGGACCAGAGACCCAGTACTTC. This translates into CASSPGTSGPETQYF. This chain links TRBV7-8 with TRBJ2-5; 11 nucleotides match TRBD2. CDR1 is SGHVS, CDR2 FQNEAQ, per germline. The CDR3 contains 15 residues. Germline trimming cut 5 bases from V and 4 bases from J; bases unmatched to any gene: 6.

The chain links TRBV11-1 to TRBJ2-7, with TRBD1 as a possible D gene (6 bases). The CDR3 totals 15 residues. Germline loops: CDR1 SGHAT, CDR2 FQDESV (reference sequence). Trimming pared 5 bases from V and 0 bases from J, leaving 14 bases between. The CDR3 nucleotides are TGTGCCAGCAGCGTAGACAGGTCGAGCTCCTACGAGCAGTACTTC. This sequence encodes CASSVDRSSSYEQYF.

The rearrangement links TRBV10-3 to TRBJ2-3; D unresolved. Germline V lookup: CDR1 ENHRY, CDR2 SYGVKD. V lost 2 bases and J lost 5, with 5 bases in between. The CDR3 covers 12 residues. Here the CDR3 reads CAISEVGDTQYF. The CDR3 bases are TGTGCCATCAGTGAGGTCGGAGATACGCAGTATTTT.

The CDR3 DNA reads TGTGCCAGCAGCACCAATCCGGGACAGGGGGACACCGGGGAGCTGTTTTTT. Protein: CASSTNPGQGDTGELFF. The chain has TRBV9 and TRBJ2-2; 11 bases match TRBD1. Germline CDR1 and CDR2: SGDLS and YYNGEE. The V segment lost 4 bases and the J segment 3 bases; nucleotides outside the gene matches: 8. The CDR3 has 17 amino acids.

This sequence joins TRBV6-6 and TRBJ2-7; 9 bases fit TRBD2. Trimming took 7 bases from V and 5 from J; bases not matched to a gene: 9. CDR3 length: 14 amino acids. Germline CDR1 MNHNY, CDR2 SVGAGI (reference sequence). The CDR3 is CASTWAGGPNEQYF. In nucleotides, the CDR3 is TGTGCCAGCACATGGGCGGGAGGGCCGAACGAGCAGTACTTC.

CDR3: CASSREAGSSYEQYF. The CDR3 DNA reads TGTGCCAGCAGCCGAGAAGCGGGCAGCTCCTACGAGCAGTACTTC. The chain joins TRBV11-3 to TRBJ2-7; a possible D gene is TRBD2 (6 bases). The CDR3 is 15 amino acids. The V gene's germline CDR1 is SGHNT and CDR2 YENEEA. Trimming cost V 5 bases and J 0 bases, with 14 bases left between them.

CDR3 sequence reads: CAWSRSWSENGYTF. The CDR3, as DNA: TGTGCCTGGAGTCGTTCTTGGTCGGAGAATGGCTACACCTTC. The chain employs TRBV30 and TRBJ1-2; D not certain. V was pared by 2 bases and J by 6 bases, with 16 bases between. CDR3 length: 14 residues. Germline CDR1 is GTSNPN and CDR2 is SVGIG (reference sequence). The full variable domain, its missing parts supplied by reference TRBV30 and TRBJ1-2, is SQTIHQWPATLVQPVGSPLSLECTVEGTSNPNLYWYRQAAGRGLQLLFYSVGIGQISSEVPQNLSASRPQDRQFILSSKKLLLSDSGFYLCAWSRSWSENGYTFGSGTRLTVV.

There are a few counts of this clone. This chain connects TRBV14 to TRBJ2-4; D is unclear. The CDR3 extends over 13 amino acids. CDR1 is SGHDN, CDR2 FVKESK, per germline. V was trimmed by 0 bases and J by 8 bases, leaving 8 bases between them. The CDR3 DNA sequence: TGTGCCAGCAGCCAAGATCGGTTTGACATTCAGTACTTC. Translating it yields CASSQDRFDIQYF. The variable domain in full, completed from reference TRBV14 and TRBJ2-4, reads EAGVTQFPSHSVIEKGQTVTLRCDPISGHDNLYWYRRVMGKEIKFLLHFVKESKQDESGMPNNRFLAERTGGTYSTLKVQPAELEDSGVYFCASSQDRFDIQYFGAGTRLSVL.

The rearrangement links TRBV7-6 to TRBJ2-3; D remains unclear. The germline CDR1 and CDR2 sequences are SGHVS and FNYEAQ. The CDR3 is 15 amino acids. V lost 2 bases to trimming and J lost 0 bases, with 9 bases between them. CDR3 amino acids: CASSLTLTSTDTQYF. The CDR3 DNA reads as TGTGCCAGCAGCTTAACGTTAACTAGCACAGATACGCAGTATTTT.

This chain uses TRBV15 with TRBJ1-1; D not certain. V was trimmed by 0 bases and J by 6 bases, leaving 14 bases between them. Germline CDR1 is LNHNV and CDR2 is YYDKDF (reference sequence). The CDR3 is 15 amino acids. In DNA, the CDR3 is TGTGCCACCAGCAGAGAGAGACAACTCCCCCCTGAAGCTTTCTTT. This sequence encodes CATSRERQLPPEAFF. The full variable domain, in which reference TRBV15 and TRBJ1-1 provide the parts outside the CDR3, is DAMVIQNPRYQVTQFGKPVTLSCSQTLNHNVMYWYQQKSSQAPKLLFHYYDKDFNNEADTPDNFQSRRPNTSFCFLDIRSPGLGDTAMYLCATSRERQLPPEAFFGQGTRLTVV.

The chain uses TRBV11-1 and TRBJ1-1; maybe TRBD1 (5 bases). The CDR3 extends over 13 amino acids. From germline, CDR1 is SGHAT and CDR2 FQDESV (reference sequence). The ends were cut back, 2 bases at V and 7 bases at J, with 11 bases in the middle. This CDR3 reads CASSLKGIDEAFF. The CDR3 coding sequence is TGTGCCAGCAGCTTAAAGGGGATTGATGAAGCTTTCTTT.

The CDR3 loop is CASSVGGGANEQYF. CDR3 in DNA: TGTGCCAGCAGCGTAGGAGGGGGGGCGAACGAGCAGTACTTC. The chain uses TRBV9 and TRBJ2-7, with D maybe TRBD2 (7 bases). Per the germline V gene, CDR1 is SGDLS and CDR2 is YYNGEE. The CDR3 consists of 14 residues. Between the trimmed V and J ends, which lost 0 bases and 5 bases, there was a span of 12 bases.

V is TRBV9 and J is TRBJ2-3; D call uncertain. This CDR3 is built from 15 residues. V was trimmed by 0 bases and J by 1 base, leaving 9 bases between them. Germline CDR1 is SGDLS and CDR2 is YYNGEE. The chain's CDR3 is CASSVGQDGTDTQYF. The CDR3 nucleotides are TGTGCCAGCAGCGTAGGGCAGGACGGCACAGATACGCAGTATTTT.

The CDR3 nucleotides read TGTGCCACTCCTAATCAGGGGGACACTGAAGCTTTCTTT. Amino acids: CATPNQGDTEAFF. The V and J genes are TRBV15 and TRBJ1-1; 7 positions agree with TRBD1. Unmatched junction bases numbered 7, after V lost 9 bases and J lost 3 bases. The germline V gene encodes CDR1 LNHNV and CDR2 YYDKDF (reference sequence). The CDR3 sequence is 13 residues long.

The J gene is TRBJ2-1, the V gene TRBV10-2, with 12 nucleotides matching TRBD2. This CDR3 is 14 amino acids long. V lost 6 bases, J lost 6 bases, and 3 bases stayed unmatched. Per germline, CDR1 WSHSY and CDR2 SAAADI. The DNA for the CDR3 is TGCGCCAGCAGCGCACTAGCGGGAGGCAATGAGCAGTTCTTC. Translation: CASSALAGGNEQFF.